This TCR beta chain was captured by sequencing in a study of early T cells in non-severe SARS-CoV-2 infection. The protocol attached unique molecular identifiers to individual cDNA molecules. TCRdb re-called the 5' RACE reads through MiXCR, storing one row per CDR3 protein. Seen here are around 50,000 distinct CDR3 sequences, about 9.1% observed once, and the top ten hold 4.2%. This clonotype was observed at least ten times. This CDR3 is built from 15 residues. The V and J ends lost 1 base and 6 bases respectively, with 14 bases between them. From germline, CDR1 is SGHTA and CDR2 FQGNSA. This chain uses TRBV7-2 with TRBJ2-3, with D possibly TRBD2 on 7 matching bases. This receptor was obtained from an adult who was a healthcare worker with PCR-confirmed SARS-CoV-2 infection or an uninfected control (not recorded which). Specimen: whole blood. CDR3 amino acids: CASSLVWGGRDTQYF. In DNA form, the CDR3 reads TGTGCCAGCAGCTTAGTGTGGGGGGGCAGGGATACGCAGTATTTT.